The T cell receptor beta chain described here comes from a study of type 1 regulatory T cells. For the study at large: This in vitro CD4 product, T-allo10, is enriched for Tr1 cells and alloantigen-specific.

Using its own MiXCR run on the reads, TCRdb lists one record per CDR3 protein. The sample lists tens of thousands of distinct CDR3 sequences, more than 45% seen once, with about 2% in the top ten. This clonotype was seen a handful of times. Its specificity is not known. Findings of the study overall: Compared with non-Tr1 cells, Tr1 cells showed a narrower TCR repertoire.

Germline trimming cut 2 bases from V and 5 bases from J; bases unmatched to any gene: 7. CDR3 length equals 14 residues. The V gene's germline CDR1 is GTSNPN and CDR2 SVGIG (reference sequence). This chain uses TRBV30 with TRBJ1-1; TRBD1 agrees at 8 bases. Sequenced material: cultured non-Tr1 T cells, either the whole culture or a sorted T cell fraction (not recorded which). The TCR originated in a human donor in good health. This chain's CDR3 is CAWSSDRGQTEAFF. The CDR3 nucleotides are TGTGCCTGGAGTAGCGACAGGGGACAGACTGAAGCTTTCTTT.